One and the same sample provided the 23 T cell receptor beta chains below, sequenced in a study of identical twins. TCRdb reprocessed the 5' RACE reads via MiXCR and lists one record per CDR3 protein. The sample lists approximately 600,000 distinct CDR3 sequences, just over 7% seen once, with 1.6% in the top ten. This same sample was also taken into another study, of yellow fever vaccine responses in identical twins.

The sample comprised PBMCs. The receptors originated from a young woman in good health.

This clonotype was counted at least ten times. The chain has TRBV6-1 and TRBJ2-6; tentatively, D is TRBD2 (5 bases). The CDR3 contains 15 residues. The ends were cut back, 7 bases at V and 1 base at J, with 11 bases in the middle. Germline lookup yields CDR1 MNHNS and CDR2 SASEGT. The chain's CDR3 is CASTLSESGANVLTF. The CDR3 DNA sequence: TGTGCCAGCACCCTTAGCGAGTCTGGGGCCAACGTCCTGACTTTC.

The rearrangement links TRBV3-1 to TRBJ2-1; 9 bases are shared with TRBD2. Per the germline V gene, CDR1 is LGHDT and CDR2 is YNNKEL (reference sequence). V shed 1 base, J shed 2 bases, and the junction held 6 bases outside the gene matches. The CDR3 runs 17 residues. This chain's CDR3 is CASSQGGTSLTYNEQFF. In DNA, the CDR3 is TGTGCCAGCAGCCAAGGAGGGACTAGCCTCACCTACAATGAGCAGTTCTTC.

This clonotype was seen at least ten times. J is TRBJ2-7 and V is TRBV5-1; TRBD1 might be the D (6 bases). The V gene lost 5 bases and the J gene lost 2 bases, with 17 bases spanning the gap. Germline loops: CDR1 SGHRS, CDR2 YFSETQ. The CDR3 length is 15 residues. CDR3 amino acids: CASSYLTGQPYEQYF. The DNA for the CDR3 is TGCGCCAGCAGTTACCTTACAGGACAGCCCTACGAGCAGTACTTC.

The rearrangement uses TRBV7-8 and TRBJ2-3; D unresolved. The CDR3 is 16 residues long. CDR1 and CDR2 from the germline V gene are SGHVS and FQNEAQ. V lost 2 bases and J 0 bases, leaving 12 bases between the germline ends. Here the CDR3 DNA reads TGTGCCAGCAGCTTATTGTTTGCGGCTAGCACAGATACGCAGTATTTT. It encodes CASSLLFAASTDTQYF.

The chain is built from TRBV3-1 and TRBJ2-1; 12 positions agree with TRBD2. Losses at the gene ends were 4 bases for V and 4 bases for J; bases not matched to a gene: 14. CDR1 and CDR2 from the germline V gene are LGHDT and YNNKEL (reference sequence). The CDR3 covers 19 residues. Here the CDR3 DNA reads TGTGCCAGCAGCCCCGGTCTAGCGGGGGGGCCTCGGATTTACAATGAGCAGTTCTTC. Translating it yields CASSPGLAGGPRIYNEQFF.

This sequence joins TRBV15 and TRBJ2-5; TRBD1 or TRBD2 may be the D gene (5 bases each). CDR3 length: 14 residues. Per germline, CDR1 LNHNV and CDR2 YYDKDF (reference sequence). Trimming shortened V by 6 bases and J by 6 bases, and 17 bases separated the two germline ends. CDR3 sequence (DNA): TGTGCCACCAGGTACCGGGGCCTCGGGCAGACCCAGTACTTC. Translating gives CATRYRGLGQTQYF.

The chain has TRBV12-3 or TRBV12-4 and TRBJ2-5; D tentatively fits TRBD1 or TRBD2 (5 bases each). The CDR3 sequence is 15 residues long. With 5 bases removed from V and 4 bases from J, the gap between germline ends came to 17 bases. In nucleotides, the CDR3 is TGTGCCAGCAGTCGGGACCTCCTTACGAGAGAGACCCAGTACTTC. Translation: CASSRDLLTRETQYF.

The table lists this clonotype with a few counts. V and J are TRBV5-5 and TRBJ2-2; tentatively, D is TRBD1 (5 bases). Germline V gene sequence: CDR1 SGHKS, CDR2 YYEKEE (reference sequence). V lost 4 bases, J lost 0 bases, and 10 bases lay in between. The CDR3 loop spans 15 amino acids. The CDR3 DNA reads as TGTGCCAGCAGCCTAGGGGCTACGAACACCGGGGAGCTGTTTTTT. This sequence encodes CASSLGATNTGELFF.

This rearrangement joins TRBV5-1 to TRBJ2-2; D is perhaps TRBD1 (6 bases). The CDR3 sequence is 12 residues long. The germline CDR1 and CDR2 sequences are SGHRS and YFSETQ. Trimming left V 4 bases short and J 7 bases short, with 8 bases between. CDR3 residues: CASSKDSGELFF. The CDR3 coding sequence is TGCGCCAGCAGCAAGGACAGCGGGGAGCTGTTTTTT.

V gene TRBV5-8 combines with J gene TRBJ2-3; maybe TRBD1 (6 bases). V lost 4 bases and J lost 4, with 13 bases in between. The CDR3 spans 14 residues. Germline CDR1 reads SGHTS; CDR2 reads YDEGEE. The CDR3 sequence is CASSHYRDPDTQYF. In DNA form, the CDR3 reads TGTGCCAGCAGCCATTACAGGGATCCAGATACGCAGTATTTT.

This clonotype was counted only a few times. The chain carries TRBV27 and TRBJ2-7, with 8 positions matching TRBD1. Germline loops: CDR1 MNHEY, CDR2 SMNVEV (reference sequence). The CDR3 has 16 amino acids. The V gene end was trimmed by 3 bases and the J gene end by 2 bases; junction bases not matched to a gene: 9. The CDR3 nucleotides are TGTGCCAGCAGTTTCCTCCCGACAGGGGCGACCTACGAGCAGTACTTC. This codes for CASSFLPTGATYEQYF.

This clonotype came up a few times. CDR3 in amino acids: CSARGPWSGNRETQYF. In nucleotides, the CDR3 is TGCAGTGCTAGAGGACCCTGGTCAGGGAATCGAGAGACCCAGTACTTC. The chain combines TRBV20-1 with TRBJ2-5; TRBD1 is a possible D gene (5 bases). This CDR3 is built from 16 residues. Trimming stripped 1 base from V and 4 bases from J, with 19 bases between. Germline V gene lookup returns CDR1 DFQATT and CDR2 SNEGSKA (reference sequence).

The chain recombines TRBV6-1 with TRBJ1-1; 7 bases are a match to TRBD1. Germline CDR1 and CDR2: MNHNS and SASEGT. The CDR3 runs 17 residues. V gave up 4 bases and J gave up 1 base; unmatched junction bases: 12. The CDR3 protein is CASSAIHLRQGNTEAFF. DNA of the CDR3: TGTGCCAGCAGTGCCATTCATCTCCGACAGGGGAACACTGAAGCTTTCTTT.

The table lists this clonotype with many counts. This rearrangement joins TRBV12-3 or TRBV12-4 to TRBJ2-1, with TRBD2 identical over 7 bases. The trim removed 5 bases at V and 9 bases at J, leaving 10 bases unmatched. This CDR3 is 14 amino acids long. In DNA, the CDR3 is TGTGCCAGCAGTGAAGTAGGACCGGGGGGTGAGCAGTTCTTC. It specifies CASSEVGPGGEQFF.

A few counts support this clonotype. The CDR3 DNA follows: TGTGCCAGTAGCCTTGACAGGGGGCGCCCCTACAATGAGCAGTTCTTC. Translated: CASSLDRGRPYNEQFF. The chain combines TRBV19 with TRBJ2-1; 10 bases line up with TRBD1. This CDR3 contains 16 residues. Germline-derived CDR1 and CDR2 are LNHDA and SQIVND (reference sequence). Unmatched junction bases numbered 7, after V lost 6 bases and J lost 2 bases.

The chain couples TRBV6-6 to TRBJ2-7; D is unresolved. There are 13 residues in the CDR3. Per germline, CDR1 MNHNY and CDR2 SVGAGI (reference sequence). Trimming took off 2 bases at V and 7 bases at J, with 12 bases between the two ends. CDR3 protein: CASSYPGSGEQYV. The CDR3 coding sequence is TGTGCCAGCAGTTACCCGGGCTCTGGGGAGCAGTACGTC.

V usage is TRBV20-1 and J usage is TRBJ1-6; 10 positions match TRBD1. The CDR3 is 16 residues long. CDR1 DFQATT and CDR2 SNEGSKA come from the germline V gene (reference sequence). V dropped 6 bases and J dropped 10; count of bases not matched to a gene: 15. CDR3 sequence: CSAPPPPGTGVSPLHF. As DNA, the CDR3 is TGCAGTGCCCCACCGCCCCCCGGGACAGGGGTGTCACCCCTCCACTTT.

There are many counts of this clonotype. This chain uses TRBV24-1 with TRBJ2-1; no clear D. The V gene lost 3 bases and the J gene lost 5 bases, with 16 bases spanning the gap. Germline V CDR1 and CDR2: KGHDR, SFDVKD. The CDR3 loop spans 16 amino acids. The CDR3 DNA is TGTGCCACCAGTGATCCCGAGGTGGGGAAGCACAATGAGCAGTTCTTC. It is translated as CATSDPEVGKHNEQFF.

This clonotype appeared many times. CDR3 amino acids: CASSLRGEDTEAFF. Written as DNA, the CDR3 is TGTGCCAGCAGTTTAAGGGGTGAGGACACTGAAGCTTTCTTT. This rearrangement joins TRBV12-3 or TRBV12-4 to TRBJ1-1, with D possibly matching TRBD1 (5 bases). This CDR3 is 14 amino acids long. The V end was cut by 2 bases, the J end by 3 bases, with 10 bases between.

In its sample, this clonotype was seen many times. The CDR3 reads CASSSRDRRVPNYGYTF. In DNA form, the CDR3 reads TGTGCCAGCAGCTCCCGGGACAGGCGCGTACCCAACTATGGCTACACCTTC. The chain recombines TRBV7-9 with TRBJ1-2; 8 nucleotides align to TRBD1. Germline CDR1 reads SEHNR; CDR2 reads FQNEAQ (reference sequence). The CDR3 loop spans 17 amino acids. With 4 bases clipped from V and 2 bases from J, the junction kept 12 bases outside the gene matches.

This clonotype was counted ten times or more. The chain couples TRBV3-1 to TRBJ1-1; D is unresolved. The CDR3 is made up of 11 amino acids. Germline V gene sequence: CDR1 LGHDT, CDR2 YNNKEL (reference sequence). The V end lost 1 base, the J end lost 4 bases, and 1 base lay between the germline ends. CDR3 sequence reads: CASSQATEAFF. The DNA for the CDR3 is TGTGCCAGCAGCCAAGCCACTGAAGCTTTCTTT.

This clonotype has a handful of counts. This CDR3 reads CASRGLDYLWEQYF. CDR3 nucleotides: TGTGCCAGCAGGGGGTTGGACTACCTGTGGGAGCAGTACTTC. The chain links TRBV28 to TRBJ2-7; the D gene is possibly TRBD2 (6 bases). The V end was cut by 6 bases, the J end by 7 bases, with 19 bases between. CDR3 size: 14 residues. Germline CDR1 reads MDHEN; CDR2 reads SYDVKM.

V usage is TRBV29-1 and J usage is TRBJ2-3; 7 positions match TRBD2. J lost 2 bases, V lost 6 bases, and 2 bases had no gene match. The CDR3 loop spans 12 amino acids. Germline V gene lookup returns CDR1 SQVTM and CDR2 ANQGSEA. CDR3 in amino acids: CSVRENTDTQYF. CDR3 sequence (DNA): TGCAGCGTGCGGGAGAACACAGATACGCAGTATTTT.